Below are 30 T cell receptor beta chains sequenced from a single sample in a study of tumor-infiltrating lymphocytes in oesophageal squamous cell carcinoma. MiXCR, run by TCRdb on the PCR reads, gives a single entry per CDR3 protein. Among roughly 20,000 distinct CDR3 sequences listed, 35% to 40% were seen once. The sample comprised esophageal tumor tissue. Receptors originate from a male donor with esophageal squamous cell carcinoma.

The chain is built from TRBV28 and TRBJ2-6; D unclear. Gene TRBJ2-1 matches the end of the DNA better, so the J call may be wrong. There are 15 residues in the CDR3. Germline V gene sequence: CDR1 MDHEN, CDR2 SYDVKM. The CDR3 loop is CASSFRPWKKGEQFF. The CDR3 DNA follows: TGTGCCAGCAGTTTTAGGCCCTGGAAGAAAGGTGAGCAGTTCTTC.

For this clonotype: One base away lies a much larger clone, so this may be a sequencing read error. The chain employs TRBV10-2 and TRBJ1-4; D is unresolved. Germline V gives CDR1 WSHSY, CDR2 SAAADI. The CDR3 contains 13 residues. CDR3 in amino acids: CVSSGSPDEKLFF. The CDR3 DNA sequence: TGCGTCAGCAGTGGAAGTCCGGATGAAAAACTGTTTTTT.

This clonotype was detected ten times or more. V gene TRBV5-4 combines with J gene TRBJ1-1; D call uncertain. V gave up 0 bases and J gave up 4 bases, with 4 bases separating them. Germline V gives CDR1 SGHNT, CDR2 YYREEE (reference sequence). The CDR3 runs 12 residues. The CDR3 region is CASSLVGTEAFF. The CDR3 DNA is TGTGCCAGCAGCTTGGTAGGCACTGAAGCTTTCTTT.

In nucleotides, the CDR3 is TGTGCCAGCAGCTCAATGGTGACCGGGGAGCTGTTTTTT. Amino acids: CASSSMVTGELFF. This chain connects TRBV7-6 to TRBJ2-3; D is unresolved. The J call is doubtful: the DNA matches TRBJ2-2 better. The CDR3 covers 13 residues. Germline V gives CDR1 SGHVS, CDR2 FNYEAQ.

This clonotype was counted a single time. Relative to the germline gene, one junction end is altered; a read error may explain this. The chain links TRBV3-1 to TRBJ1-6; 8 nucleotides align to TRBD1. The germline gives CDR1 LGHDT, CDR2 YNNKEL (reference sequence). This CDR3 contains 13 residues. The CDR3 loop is CASSLAGGHERYF. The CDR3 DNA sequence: TGTGCCAGCAGCCTAGCAGGGGGCCACGAGCGGTACTTC. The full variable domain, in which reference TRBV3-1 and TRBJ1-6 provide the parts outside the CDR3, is DTAVSQTPKYLVTQMGNDKSIKCEQNLGHDTMYWYKQDSKKFLKIMFSYNNKELIINETVPNRFSPKSPDKAHLNLHINSLELGDSAVYFCASSLAGGHERYFGNGTRLTVT.

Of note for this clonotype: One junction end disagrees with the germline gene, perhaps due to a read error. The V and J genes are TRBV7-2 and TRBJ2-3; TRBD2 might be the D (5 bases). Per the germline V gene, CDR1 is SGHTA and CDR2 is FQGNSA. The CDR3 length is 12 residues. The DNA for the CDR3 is TGTGCCAGCAGCTTAGGCGACTGGCAGCGGTACTTC. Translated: CASSLGDWQRYF.

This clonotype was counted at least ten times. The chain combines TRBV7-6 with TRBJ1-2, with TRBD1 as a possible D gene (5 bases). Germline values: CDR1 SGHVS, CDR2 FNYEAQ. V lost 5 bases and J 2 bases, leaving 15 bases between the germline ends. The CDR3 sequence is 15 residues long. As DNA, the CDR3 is TGTGCCAGCAGCCTCCTACCGGGACTAAACTATGGCTACACCTTC. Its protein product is CASSLLPGLNYGYTF.

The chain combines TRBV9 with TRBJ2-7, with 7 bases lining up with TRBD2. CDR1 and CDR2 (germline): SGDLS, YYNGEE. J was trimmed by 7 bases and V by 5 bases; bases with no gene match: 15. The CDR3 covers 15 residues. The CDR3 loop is CASSLIAGYDNEQYF. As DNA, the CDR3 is TGTGCCAGCAGTCTTATAGCGGGCTACGACAATGAGCAGTACTTC.

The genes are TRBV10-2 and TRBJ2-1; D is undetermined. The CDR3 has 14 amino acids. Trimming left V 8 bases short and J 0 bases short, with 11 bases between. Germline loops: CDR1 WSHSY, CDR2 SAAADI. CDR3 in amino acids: CASSPELSYNEQFF. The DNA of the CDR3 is TGCGCCAGCTCCCCGGAACTCTCCTACAATGAGCAGTTCTTC.

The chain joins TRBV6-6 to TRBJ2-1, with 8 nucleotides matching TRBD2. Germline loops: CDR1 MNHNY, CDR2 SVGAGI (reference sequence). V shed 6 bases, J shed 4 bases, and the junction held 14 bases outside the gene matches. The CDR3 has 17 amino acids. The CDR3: CASRITDGGGYYNEQFF. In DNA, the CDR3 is TGTGCCAGCAGAATCACGGACGGCGGGGGGTATTACAATGAGCAGTTCTTC.

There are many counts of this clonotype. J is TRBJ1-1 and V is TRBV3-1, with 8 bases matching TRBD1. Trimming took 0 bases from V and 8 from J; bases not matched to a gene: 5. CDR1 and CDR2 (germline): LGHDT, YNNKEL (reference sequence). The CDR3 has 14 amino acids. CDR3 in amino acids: CASSQDLAGGEAFF. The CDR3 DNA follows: TGTGCCAGCAGCCAAGACTTGGCAGGGGGCGAAGCTTTCTTT.

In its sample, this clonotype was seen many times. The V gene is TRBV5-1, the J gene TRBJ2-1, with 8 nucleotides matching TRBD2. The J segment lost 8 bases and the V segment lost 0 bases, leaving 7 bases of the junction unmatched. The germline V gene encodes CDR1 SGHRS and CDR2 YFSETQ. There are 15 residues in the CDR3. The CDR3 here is CASSLDLSGADEQFF. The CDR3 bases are TGCGCCAGCAGCTTGGATCTTAGCGGGGCCGATGAGCAGTTCTTC.

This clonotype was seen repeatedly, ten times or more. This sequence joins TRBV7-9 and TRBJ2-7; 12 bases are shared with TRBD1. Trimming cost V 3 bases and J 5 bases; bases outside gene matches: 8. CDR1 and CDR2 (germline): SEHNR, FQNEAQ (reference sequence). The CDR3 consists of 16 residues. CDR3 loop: CASSFYRDRGHNEQYF. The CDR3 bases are TGTGCCAGCAGCTTCTACCGGGACAGGGGGCATAACGAGCAGTACTTC.

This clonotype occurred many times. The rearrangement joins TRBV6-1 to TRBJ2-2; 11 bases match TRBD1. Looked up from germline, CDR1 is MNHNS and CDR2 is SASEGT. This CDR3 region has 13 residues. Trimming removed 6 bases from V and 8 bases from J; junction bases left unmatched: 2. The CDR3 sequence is CASRDRGLGELFF. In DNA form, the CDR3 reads TGTGCCAGCAGGGACAGGGGGCTAGGGGAGCTGTTTTTT.

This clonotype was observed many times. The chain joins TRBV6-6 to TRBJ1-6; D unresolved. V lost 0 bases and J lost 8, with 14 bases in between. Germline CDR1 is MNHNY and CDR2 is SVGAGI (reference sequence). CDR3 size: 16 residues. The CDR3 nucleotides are TGTGCCAGCAGTTACTCTTGGGGTGCTTGGGATTCACCCCTCCACTTT. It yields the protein CASSYSWGAWDSPLHF.

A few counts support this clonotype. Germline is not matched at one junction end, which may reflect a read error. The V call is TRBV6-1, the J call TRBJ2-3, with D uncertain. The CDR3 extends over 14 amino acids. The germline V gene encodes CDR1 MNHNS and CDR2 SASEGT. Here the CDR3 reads CASTEAVFADTQYF. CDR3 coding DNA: TGTGCCAGCACTGAAGCCGTTTTTGCAGATACGCAGTATTTT.

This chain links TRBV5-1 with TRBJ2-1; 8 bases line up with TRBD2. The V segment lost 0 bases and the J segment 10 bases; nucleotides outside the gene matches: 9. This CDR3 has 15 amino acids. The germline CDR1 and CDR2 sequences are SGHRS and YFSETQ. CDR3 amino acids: CASSLAAGLGEEQFF. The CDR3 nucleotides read TGCGCCAGCAGCTTGGCCGCGGGACTAGGGGAGGAGCAGTTCTTC.

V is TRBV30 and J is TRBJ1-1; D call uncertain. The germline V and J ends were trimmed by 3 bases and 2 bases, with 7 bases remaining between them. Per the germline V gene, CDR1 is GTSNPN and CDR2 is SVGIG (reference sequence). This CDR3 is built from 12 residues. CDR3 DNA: TGTGCCTGGAGCGGCTTTAACACTGAAGCTTTCTTT. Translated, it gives CAWSGFNTEAFF.

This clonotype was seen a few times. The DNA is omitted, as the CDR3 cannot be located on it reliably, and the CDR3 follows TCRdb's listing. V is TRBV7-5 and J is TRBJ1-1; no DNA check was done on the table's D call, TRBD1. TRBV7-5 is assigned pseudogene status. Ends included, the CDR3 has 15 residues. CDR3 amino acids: CISVPEALRGAEAFF.

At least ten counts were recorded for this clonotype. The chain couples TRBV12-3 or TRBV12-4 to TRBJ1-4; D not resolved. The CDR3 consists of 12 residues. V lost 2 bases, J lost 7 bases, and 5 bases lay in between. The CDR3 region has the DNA TGTGCCAGCAGTTTATTGGTTGAAAAACTGTTTTTT. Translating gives CASSLLVEKLFF.

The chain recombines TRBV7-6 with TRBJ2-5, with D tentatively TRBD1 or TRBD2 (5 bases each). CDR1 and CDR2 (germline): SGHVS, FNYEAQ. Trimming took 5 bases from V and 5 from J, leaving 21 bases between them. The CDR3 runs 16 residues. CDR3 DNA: TGTGCCAGCAGCCCTATCCGGGACGGGGCGGAGGAGACCCAGTACTTC. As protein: CASSPIRDGAEETQYF.

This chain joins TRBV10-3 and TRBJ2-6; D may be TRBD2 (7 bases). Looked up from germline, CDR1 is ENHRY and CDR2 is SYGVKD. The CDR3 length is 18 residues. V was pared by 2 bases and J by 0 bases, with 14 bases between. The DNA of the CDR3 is TGTGCCATCAGTGAGCCCCGCGGGGGCGGCTCTGGGGCCAACGTCCTGACTTTC. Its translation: CAISEPRGGGSGANVLTF.

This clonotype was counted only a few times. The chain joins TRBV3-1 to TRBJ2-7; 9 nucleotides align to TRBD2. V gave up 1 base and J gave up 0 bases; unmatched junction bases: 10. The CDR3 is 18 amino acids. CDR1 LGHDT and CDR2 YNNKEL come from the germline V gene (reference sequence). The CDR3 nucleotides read TGTGCCAGCAGCCAAGGAGGGGGTCTAGCGGGGAACTCCTACGAGCAGTACTTC. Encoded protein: CASSQGGGLAGNSYEQYF.

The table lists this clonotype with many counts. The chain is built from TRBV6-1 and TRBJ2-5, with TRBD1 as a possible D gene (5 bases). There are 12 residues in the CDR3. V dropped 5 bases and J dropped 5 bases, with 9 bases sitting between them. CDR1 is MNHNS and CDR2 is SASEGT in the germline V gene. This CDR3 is CASSSGWETQYF. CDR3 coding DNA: TGTGCCAGCAGTTCAGGGTGGGAGACCCAGTACTTC.

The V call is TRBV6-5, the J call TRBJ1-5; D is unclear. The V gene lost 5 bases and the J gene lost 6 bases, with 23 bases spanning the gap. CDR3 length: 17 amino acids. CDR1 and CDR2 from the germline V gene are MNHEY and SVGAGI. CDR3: CASSPRAGLLQSQPQHF. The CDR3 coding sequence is TGTGCCAGCAGTCCCCGCGCCGGACTCCTCCAAAGTCAGCCCCAGCATTTT.

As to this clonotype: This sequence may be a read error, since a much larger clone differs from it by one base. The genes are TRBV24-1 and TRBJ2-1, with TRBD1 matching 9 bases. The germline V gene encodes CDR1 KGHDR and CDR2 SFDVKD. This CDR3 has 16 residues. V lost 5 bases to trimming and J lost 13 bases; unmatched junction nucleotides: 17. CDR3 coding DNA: TGTGCCACCAGTGGTTCCGGGACAGGGCTCTCCCGGGCCCAGTTCTTC. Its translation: CATSGSGTGLSRAQFF.

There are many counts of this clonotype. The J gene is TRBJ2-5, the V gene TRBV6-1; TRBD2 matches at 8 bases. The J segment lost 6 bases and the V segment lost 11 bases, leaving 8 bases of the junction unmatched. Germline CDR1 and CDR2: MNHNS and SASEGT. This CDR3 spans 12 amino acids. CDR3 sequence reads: CASGRGVQTQYF. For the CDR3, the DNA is TGTGCCTCGGGGCGGGGGGTACAGACCCAGTACTTC.

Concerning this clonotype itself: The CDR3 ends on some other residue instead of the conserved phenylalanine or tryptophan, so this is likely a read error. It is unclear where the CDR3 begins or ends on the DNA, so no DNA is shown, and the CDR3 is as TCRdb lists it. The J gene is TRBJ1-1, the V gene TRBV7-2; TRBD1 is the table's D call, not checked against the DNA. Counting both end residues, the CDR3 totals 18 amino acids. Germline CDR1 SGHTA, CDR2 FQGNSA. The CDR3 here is CASSLRGIRAISPSILVM.

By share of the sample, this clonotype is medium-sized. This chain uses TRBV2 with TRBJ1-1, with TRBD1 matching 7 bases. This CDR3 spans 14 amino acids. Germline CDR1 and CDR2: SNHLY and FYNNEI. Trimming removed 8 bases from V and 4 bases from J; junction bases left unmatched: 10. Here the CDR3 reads CASFRRQGSTEAFF. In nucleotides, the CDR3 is TGTGCCAGCTTCCGCCGACAGGGCAGCACTGAAGCTTTCTTT. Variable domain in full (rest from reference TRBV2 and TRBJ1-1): EPEVTQTPSHQVTQMGQEVILRCVPISNHLYFYWYRQILGQKVEFLVSFYNNEISEKSEIFDDQFSVERPDGSNFTLKIRSTKLEDSAMYFCASFRRQGSTEAFFGQGTRLTVV.

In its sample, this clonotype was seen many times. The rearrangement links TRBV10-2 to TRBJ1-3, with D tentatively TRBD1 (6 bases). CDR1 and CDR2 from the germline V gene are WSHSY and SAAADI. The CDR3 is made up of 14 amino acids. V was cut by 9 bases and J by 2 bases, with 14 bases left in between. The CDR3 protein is CASSGTTTGNTIYF. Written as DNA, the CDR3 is TGCGCCAGTTCCGGGACAACAACTGGAAACACCATATATTTT.